The clone carrying this TCR beta chain was observed a single time. The sample comes from a study of blood T cell repertoires in COVID-19. Study as a whole: PBMCs, B-cell-depleted T cells, or T cells were the source of the cDNA or gDNA that made up the material.

The table came from immunoSEQ multiplex PCR; TCRdb's copy has only in-frame clones and leaves some out. The table records fewer than 200,000 clones, approximately 84% of them present only once. Germline loops: CDR1 MRHNA, CDR2 SNTAGT. V was cut by 6 bases and J by 5 bases, with 10 bases left in between. The CDR3 has 13 amino acids. The source is a woman between 50 and 59 years old with COVID-19, enrolled during active disease. The sample was peripheral blood. The chain recombines TRBV6-4 with TRBJ2-2; no reliable D call. The CDR3 bases are TGTGCCAGCAGGGCTGTTCCGACCGGGGAGCTGTTTTTT. Encoded protein: CASRAVPTGELFF.